A selection of T cell receptor beta chains follows, all from one sample in a study of human T cells and chemical hapten exposure. TCRdb redid the calling of the RACE reads with MiXCR, one entry per CDR3 protein. The table lists roughly 150,000 distinct CDR3 sequences, 12% of them singletons. This specimen consisted of whole blood, obtained in connection with sensitization to the hapten diphenylcyclopropenone (DPC). Every receptor here comes from a woman aged 45-65 years with alopecia areata. Some clones in this sample may be carry-over from other donors' samples. Both conserved end residues are part of each CDR3. D genes are given only for firm matches. Clone size, where shown, is once, few, many, or a class for clones that have expanded.

v_gene	j_gene	d_gene	abundance	CDR3aa	CDR3nt
TRBV6-2/TRBV6-3	TRBJ2-4	-	-	CASSIGITLAKNIQYF	TGTGCCAGCAGTATAGGGATTACCTTAGCCAAAAACATTCAGTACTTC
TRBV10-3	TRBJ2-2	TRBD2	few	CAISGTSGNTGELFF	TGTGCCATCAGCGGGACTAGCGGGAACACCGGGGAGCTGTTTTTT
TRBV5-4	TRBJ2-4	-	-	CASSTNILGNIQYF	TGTGCCAGCAGCACGAACATATTGGGGAACATTCAGTACTTC
TRBV7-9	TRBJ1-2	TRBD1	-	CASSPMDRGYTF	TGTGCCAGCAGCCCAATGGACAGGGGGTATACCTTC
TRBV5-1	TRBJ2-2	TRBD2	few	CASSPGLAGGSGELFF	TGCGCCAGCAGCCCAGGACTAGCGGGAGGGAGCGGGGAGCTGTTTTTT
TRBV7-2	TRBJ2-6	-	few	CASSRDPAFSGANVLTF	TGTGCCAGCAGCCGGGACCCAGCTTTCTCTGGGGCCAACGTCCTGACTTTC
TRBV30	TRBJ2-5	-	many	CACTPDYLQETQYF	TGTGCCTGCACTCCGGACTACCTCCAAGAGACCCAGTACTTC
TRBV11-3	TRBJ2-2	TRBD1	-	CASSPDRTGGTGELFF	TGTGCCAGCAGCCCGGACAGGACAGGTGGCACCGGGGAGCTGTTTTTT
TRBV4-2	TRBJ2-2	TRBD2	few	CASSQGSGTMVSGELFF	TGTGCCAGCAGCCAAGGGTCCGGGACTATGGTCTCCGGGGAGCTGTTTTTT
TRBV6-5	TRBJ2-7	-	-	CASSWTRSSYEQYF	TGTGCCAGCAGTTGGACAAGGAGCTCCTACGAGCAGTACTTC
TRBV20-1	TRBJ2-7	TRBD1	-	CSAAGTAYNEQYF	TGCAGTGCTGCCGGGACAGCCTATAACGAGCAGTACTTC
TRBV11-2	TRBJ1-5	TRBD1	-	CASSLDGTGNQPQHF	TGTGCCAGCAGCTTAGATGGGACAGGCAATCAGCCCCAGCATTTT
TRBV7-2	TRBJ2-7	-	few	CASSLAAGADYEQYF	TGTGCCAGCAGCTTAGCGGCAGGGGCAGACTACGAGCAGTACTTC
TRBV6-6	TRBJ2-7	TRBD1	many	CASRVPGQGANEQYF	TGTGCCAGCAGAGTCCCGGGACAGGGGGCGAACGAGCAGTACTTC
TRBV19	TRBJ2-2	-	many	CASSLGRAFNTGELFF	TGTGCCAGTAGTCTAGGGCGCGCGTTTAACACCGGGGAGCTGTTTTTT
TRBV3-1	TRBJ2-1	-	-	CASSLQTRYNEQFF	TGTGCCAGCAGCCTCCAGACCCGATACAATGAGCAGTTCTTC
TRBV2	TRBJ2-1	-	few	CASSSTVEQFF	TGTGCCAGCAGTTCCACAGTTGAGCAGTTCTTC
TRBV5-4	TRBJ2-7	TRBD1	-	CASSPGQGGTYERYF	TGTGCCAGCAGCCCGGGACAGGGAGGAACCTACGAGCGGTACTTC